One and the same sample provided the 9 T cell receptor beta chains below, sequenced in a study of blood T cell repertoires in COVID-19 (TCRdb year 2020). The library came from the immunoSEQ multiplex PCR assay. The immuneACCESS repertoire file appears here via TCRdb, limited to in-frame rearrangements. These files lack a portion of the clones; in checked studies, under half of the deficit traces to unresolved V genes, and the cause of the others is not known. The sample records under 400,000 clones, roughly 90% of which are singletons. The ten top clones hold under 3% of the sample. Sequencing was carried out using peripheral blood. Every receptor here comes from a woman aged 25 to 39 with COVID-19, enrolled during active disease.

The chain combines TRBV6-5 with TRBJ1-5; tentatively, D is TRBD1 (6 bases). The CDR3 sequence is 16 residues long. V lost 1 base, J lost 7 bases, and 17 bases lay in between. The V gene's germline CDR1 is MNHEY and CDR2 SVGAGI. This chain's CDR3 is CASSYYLAGAGQPQHF. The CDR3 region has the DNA TGTGCCAGCAGTTACTATTTAGCGGGGGCTGGCCAGCCCCAGCATTTT.

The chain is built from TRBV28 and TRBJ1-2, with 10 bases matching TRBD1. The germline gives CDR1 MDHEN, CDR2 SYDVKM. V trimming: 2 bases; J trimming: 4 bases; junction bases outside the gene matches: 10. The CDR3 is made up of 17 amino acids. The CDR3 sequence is CASSLGDRGLVGYGYTF. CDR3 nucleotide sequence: TGTGCCAGCAGTTTAGGGGACAGGGGTTTGGTCGGCTATGGCTACACCTTC.

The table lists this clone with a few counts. The CDR3 reads CASSQDEVDQPQHF. The CDR3, as DNA: TGTGCCAGCAGCCAAGATGAGGTCGATCAGCCCCAGCATTTT. The chain is built from TRBV4-2 and TRBJ1-5; D gene uncertain. V was shortened by 0 bases and J by 5 bases, with 8 bases between the two germline ends. Germline lookup yields CDR1 LGHNA and CDR2 YNFKEQ. The CDR3 sequence is 14 residues long.

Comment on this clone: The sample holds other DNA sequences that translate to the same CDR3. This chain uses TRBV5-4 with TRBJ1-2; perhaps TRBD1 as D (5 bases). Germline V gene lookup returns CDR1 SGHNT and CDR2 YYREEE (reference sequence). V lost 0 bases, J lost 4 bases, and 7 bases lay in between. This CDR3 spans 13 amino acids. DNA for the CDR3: TGTGCCAGCAGCTTGGCGGGGGGCTATGGCTACACCTTC. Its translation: CASSLAGGYGYTF. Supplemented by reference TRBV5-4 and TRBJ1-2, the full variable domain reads ETGVTQSPTHLIKTRGQQVTLRCSSQSGHNTVSWYQQALGQGPQFIFQYYREEENGRGNFPPRFSGLQFPNYSSELNVNALELDDSALYLCASSLAGGYGYTFGSGTRLTVV.

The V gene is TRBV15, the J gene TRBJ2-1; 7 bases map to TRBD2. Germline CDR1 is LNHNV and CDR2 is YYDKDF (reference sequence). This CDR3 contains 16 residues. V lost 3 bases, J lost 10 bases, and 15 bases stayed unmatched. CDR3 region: CATSRDLAESKAEQFF. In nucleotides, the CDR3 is TGTGCCACCAGCAGGGACCTAGCGGAGTCAAAGGCGGAGCAGTTCTTC.

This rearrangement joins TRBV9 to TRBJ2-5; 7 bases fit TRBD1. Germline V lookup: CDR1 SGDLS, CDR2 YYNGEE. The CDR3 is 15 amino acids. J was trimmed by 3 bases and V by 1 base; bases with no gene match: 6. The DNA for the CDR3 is TGTGCCAGCAGCGTAAACATGGGACAGAAAGAGACCCAGTACTTC. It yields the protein CASSVNMGQKETQYF. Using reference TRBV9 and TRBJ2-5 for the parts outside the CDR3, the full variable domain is DSGVTQTPKHLITATGQRVTLRCSPRSGDLSVYWYQQSLDQGLQFLIQYYNGEERAKGNILERFSAQQFPDLHSELNLSSLELGDSALYFCASSVNMGQKETQYFGPGTRLLVL.

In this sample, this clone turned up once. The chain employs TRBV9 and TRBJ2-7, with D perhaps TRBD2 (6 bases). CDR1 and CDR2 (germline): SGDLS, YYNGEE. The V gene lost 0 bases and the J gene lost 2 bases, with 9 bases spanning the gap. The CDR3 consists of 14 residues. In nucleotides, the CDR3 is TGTGCCAGCAGCGTAGAGCCGGGGGCCTACGAGCAGTACTTC. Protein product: CASSVEPGAYEQYF. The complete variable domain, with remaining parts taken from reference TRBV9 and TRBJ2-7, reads DSGVTQTPKHLITATGQRVTLRCSPRSGDLSVYWYQQSLDQGLQFLIQYYNGEERAKGNILERFSAQQFPDLHSELNLSSLELGDSALYFCASSVEPGAYEQYFGPGTRLTVT.

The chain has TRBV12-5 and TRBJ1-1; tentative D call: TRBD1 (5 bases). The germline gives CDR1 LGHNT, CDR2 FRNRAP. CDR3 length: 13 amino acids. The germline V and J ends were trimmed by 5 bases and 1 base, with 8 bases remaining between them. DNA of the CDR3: TGTGCTAGTGGTCGGACATCGAACACTGAAGCTTTCTTT. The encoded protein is CASGRTSNTEAFF.

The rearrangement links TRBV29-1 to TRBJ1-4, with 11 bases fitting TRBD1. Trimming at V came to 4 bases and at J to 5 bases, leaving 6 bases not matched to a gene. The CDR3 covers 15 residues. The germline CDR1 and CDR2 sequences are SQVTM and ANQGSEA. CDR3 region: CSVGTGGSPNEKLFF. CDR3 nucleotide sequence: TGCAGCGTTGGGACAGGGGGCAGCCCAAATGAAAAACTGTTTTTT.